The following is a T cell receptor beta chain sequence with its context. Cells designated naive CD8 were CD45RO-negative and were positively selected for CCR7, with terminally differentiated effector memory CD45RA+ cells excluded. These data belong to a study of shared clonotypes between healthy human individuals. Original analysis: Filtering was not the same, since immunoSEQ gave junction-only sequences without quality scores. Sequencing was performed with immunoSEQ multiplex PCR; in TCRdb, only in-frame clones are kept and a portion is missing. V and J calls and clone size are given by that table; D and trimming were obtained from the DNA. The repertoire holds 1.5 million to 2.5 million clones, with around 96% as singletons. The sequence was obtained from a man aged 18 to 35 in good health. Sequenced: naive CD8+ T cells sorted from blood.

CDR3 bases: TGTGCCAGCAGCCTAATTAGGTCCTACGAGCAGTACTTC. It is translated as CASSLIRSYEQYF. The chain uses TRBV6-1 and TRBJ2-7; no clear D gene. Germline CDR1 MNHNS, CDR2 SASEGT. The CDR3 contains 13 residues. Trimming took 6 bases from V and 1 from J, leaving 10 bases between them.